This T cell receptor (beta chain) stems from a study of cytomegalovirus exposure and HLA in healthy donors. Findings and limits, study-wide: Links to common viral pathogens appeared, in a later analysis, for several of the most significant clusters.

Primers included in the PCR were 60 Vbeta and 13 Jbeta primers. Repertoires were generated with immunoSEQ multiplex PCR, while TCRdb's copy carries only in-frame clones and drops some. The sample contains about 160,000 clones, 65% to 85% of which appear only once. A note on this clone: Its antigen is still unknown.

This CDR3 contains 15 residues. Germline CDR1 is MGHRA and CDR2 is YSYEKL. Trimming removed 2 bases from V and 5 bases from J, with 13 bases in between. The receptor comes from a man aged 35 to 55 in good health and CMV-seropositive. The V call is TRBV4-1, the J call TRBJ1-5; D is unclear. The sequenced sample was PBMCs. The DNA of the CDR3 is TGCGCCAGCAGCCAAAAGGCAACGACTGATCAGCCCCAGCATTTT. Amino acids: CASSQKATTDQPQHF.